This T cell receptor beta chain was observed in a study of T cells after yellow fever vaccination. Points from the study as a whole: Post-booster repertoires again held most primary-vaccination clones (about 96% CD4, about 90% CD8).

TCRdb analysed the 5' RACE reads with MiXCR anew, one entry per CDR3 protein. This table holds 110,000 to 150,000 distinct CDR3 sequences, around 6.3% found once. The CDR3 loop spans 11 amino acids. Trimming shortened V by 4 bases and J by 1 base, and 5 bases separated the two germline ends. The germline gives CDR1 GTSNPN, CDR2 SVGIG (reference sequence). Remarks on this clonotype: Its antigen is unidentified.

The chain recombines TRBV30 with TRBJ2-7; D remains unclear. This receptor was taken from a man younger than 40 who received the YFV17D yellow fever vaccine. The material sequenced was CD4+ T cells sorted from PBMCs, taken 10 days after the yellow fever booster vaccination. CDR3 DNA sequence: TGTGCCTGGACTCAGTCCTACGAGCAGTACTTC. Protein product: CAWTQSYEQYF.